This T cell receptor beta chain was profiled in a study of T cells in localized non-small cell lung cancer. Notes on the study in general: Among the tissues sampled, uninvolved adjacent lung had the highest T cell clonality, above tumor. Only one tumor region went through sequencing, so heterogeneity may still be there. In adjacent lung, a median roughly 62 of the top 100 tumor clones were found. Longer overall survival was associated with a higher density of T cells in the blood.

Assay used: immunoSEQ multiplex PCR; TCRdb lists only in-frame clones, some missing. The sample comprises 40,000 to 65,000 clones, around 87% of which are singletons, and about 15% rests with the top ten. Comment on this clone: Its specificity is not known.

Trimming cost V 2 bases and J 8 bases, with 13 bases left between them. The CDR3 has 14 residues. The germline V gene has CDR1 SGHRS and CDR2 YFSETQ. Sequenced here: PBMCs, sampled before any cancer treatment. This receptor was identified in a female donor with stage II lung adenocarcinoma. The rearrangement joins TRBV5-1 to TRBJ1-4; TRBD1 is a possible D gene (5 bases). The CDR3 bases are TGCGCCAGCAGCTTTGGCCGGGGGGAGGAAAAACTGTTTTTT. This sequence encodes CASSFGRGEEKLFF.